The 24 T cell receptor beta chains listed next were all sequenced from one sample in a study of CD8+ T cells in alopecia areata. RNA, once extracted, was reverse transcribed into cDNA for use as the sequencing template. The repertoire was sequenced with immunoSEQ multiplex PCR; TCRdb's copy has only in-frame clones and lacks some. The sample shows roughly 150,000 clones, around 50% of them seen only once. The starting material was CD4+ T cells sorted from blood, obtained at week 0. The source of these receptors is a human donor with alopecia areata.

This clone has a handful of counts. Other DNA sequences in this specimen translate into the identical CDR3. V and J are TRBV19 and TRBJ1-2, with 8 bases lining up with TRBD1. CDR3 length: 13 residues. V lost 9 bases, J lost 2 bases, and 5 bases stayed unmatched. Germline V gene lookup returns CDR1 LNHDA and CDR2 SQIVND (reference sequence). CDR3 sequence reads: CASSTGGNYGYTF. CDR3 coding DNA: TGTGCCAGCTCTACAGGGGGGAACTATGGCTACACCTTC.

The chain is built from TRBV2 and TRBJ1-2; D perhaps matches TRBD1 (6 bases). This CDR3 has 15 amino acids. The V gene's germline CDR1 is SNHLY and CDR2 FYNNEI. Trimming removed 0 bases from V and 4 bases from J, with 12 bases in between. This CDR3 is CASSEATGVPYGYTF. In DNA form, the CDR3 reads TGTGCCAGCAGTGAAGCGACAGGAGTTCCCTATGGCTACACCTTC. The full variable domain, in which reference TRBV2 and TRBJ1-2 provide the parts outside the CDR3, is EPEVTQTPSHQVTQMGQEVILRCVPISNHLYFYWYRQILGQKVEFLVSFYNNEISEKSEIFDDQFSVERPDGSNFTLKIRSTKLEDSAMYFCASSEATGVPYGYTFGSGTRLTVV.

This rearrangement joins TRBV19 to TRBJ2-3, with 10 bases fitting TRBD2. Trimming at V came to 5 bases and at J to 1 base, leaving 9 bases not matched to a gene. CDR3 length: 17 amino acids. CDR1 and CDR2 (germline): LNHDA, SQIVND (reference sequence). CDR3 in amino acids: CASSSLSGTSGTDTQYF. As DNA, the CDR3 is TGTGCCAGTAGTTCCCTTTCCGGGACTAGCGGCACAGATACGCAGTATTTT. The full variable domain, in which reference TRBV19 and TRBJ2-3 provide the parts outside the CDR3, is DGGITQSPKYLFRKEGQNVTLSCEQNLNHDAMYWYRQDPGQGLRLIYYSQIVNDFQKGDIAEGYSVSREKKESFPLTVTSAQKNPTAFYLCASSSLSGTSGTDTQYFGPGTRLTVL.

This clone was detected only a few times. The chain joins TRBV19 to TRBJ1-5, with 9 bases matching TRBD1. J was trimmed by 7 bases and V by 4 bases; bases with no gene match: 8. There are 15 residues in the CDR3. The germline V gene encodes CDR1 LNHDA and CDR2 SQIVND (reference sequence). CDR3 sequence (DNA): TGTGCCAGTAGTACTCTGACAGGGGGAAGGCAGCCCCAGCATTTT. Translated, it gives CASSTLTGGRQPQHF.

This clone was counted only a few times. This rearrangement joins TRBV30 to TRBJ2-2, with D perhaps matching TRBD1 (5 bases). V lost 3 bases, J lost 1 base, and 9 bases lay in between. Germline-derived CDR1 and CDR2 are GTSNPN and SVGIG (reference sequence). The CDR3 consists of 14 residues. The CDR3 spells CAWSPRVNTGELFF. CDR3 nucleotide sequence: TGTGCCTGGAGCCCCAGGGTGAACACCGGGGAGCTGTTTTTT.

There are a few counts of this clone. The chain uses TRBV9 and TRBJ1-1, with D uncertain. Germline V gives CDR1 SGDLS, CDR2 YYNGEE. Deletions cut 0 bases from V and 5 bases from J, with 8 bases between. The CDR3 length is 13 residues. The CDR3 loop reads CASSVAAGTEAFF. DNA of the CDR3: TGTGCCAGCAGCGTAGCCGCAGGAACTGAAGCTTTCTTT.

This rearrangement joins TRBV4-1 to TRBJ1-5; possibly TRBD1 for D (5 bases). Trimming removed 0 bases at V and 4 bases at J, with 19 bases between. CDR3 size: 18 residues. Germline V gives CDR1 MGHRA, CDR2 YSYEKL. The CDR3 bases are TGCGCCAGCAGCCAAGACCCCCGCCAGGGCCGGGGGAATCAGCCCCAGCATTTT. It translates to CASSQDPRQGRGNQPQHF.

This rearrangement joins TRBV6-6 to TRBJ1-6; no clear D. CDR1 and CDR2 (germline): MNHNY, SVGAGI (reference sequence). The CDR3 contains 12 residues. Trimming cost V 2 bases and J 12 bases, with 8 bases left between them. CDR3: CASSYGGRPLHF. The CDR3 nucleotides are TGTGCCAGCAGTTACGGAGGCAGACCCCTCCACTTT.

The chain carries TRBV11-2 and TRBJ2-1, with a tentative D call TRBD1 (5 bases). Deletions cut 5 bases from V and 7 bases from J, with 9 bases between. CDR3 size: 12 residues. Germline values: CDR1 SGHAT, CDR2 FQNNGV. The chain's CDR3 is CASSPTVNEQFF. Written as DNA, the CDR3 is TGTGCCAGCAGCCCGACAGTTAATGAGCAGTTCTTC.

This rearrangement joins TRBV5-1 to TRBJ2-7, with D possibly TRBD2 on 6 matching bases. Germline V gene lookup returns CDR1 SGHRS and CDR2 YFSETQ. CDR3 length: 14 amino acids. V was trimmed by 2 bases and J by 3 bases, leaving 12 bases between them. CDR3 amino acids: CASSFDGGIYEQYF. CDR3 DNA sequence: TGCGCCAGCAGCTTTGACGGGGGAATCTACGAGCAGTACTTC.

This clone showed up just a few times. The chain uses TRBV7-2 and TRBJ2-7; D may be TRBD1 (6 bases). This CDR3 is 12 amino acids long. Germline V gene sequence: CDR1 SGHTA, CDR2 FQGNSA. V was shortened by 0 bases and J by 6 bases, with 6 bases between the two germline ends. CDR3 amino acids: CASSLAQGEQYF. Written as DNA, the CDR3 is TGTGCCAGCAGCTTAGCACAGGGCGAGCAGTACTTC.

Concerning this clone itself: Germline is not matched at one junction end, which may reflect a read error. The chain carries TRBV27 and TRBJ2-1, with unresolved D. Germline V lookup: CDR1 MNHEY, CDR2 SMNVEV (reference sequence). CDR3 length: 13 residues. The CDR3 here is CASSFYPYNEQFF. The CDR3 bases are TGTGCCAGCAGTTTTTACCCCTATAATGAGCAGTTCTTC.

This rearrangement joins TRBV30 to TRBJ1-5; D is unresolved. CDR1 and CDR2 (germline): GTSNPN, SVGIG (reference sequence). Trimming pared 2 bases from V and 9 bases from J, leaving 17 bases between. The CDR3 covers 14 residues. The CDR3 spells CAWSPGSSMGPQHF. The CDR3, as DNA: TGTGCCTGGAGTCCCGGGTCCTCGATGGGGCCCCAGCATTTT.

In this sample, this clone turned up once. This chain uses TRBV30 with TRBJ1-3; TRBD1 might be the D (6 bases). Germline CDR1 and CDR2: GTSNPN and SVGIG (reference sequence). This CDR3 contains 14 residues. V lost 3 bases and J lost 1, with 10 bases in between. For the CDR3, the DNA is TGTGCCTGGAGGACAGGCACTTCTGGAAACACCATATATTTT. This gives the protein CAWRTGTSGNTIYF.

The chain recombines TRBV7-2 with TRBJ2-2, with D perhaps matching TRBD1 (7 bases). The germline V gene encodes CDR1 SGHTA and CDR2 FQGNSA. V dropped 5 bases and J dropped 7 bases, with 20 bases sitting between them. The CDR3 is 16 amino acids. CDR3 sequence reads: CASSTGVGTRIGELFF. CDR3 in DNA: TGTGCCAGCAGCACAGGGGTGGGGACTCGAATCGGGGAGCTGTTTTTT.

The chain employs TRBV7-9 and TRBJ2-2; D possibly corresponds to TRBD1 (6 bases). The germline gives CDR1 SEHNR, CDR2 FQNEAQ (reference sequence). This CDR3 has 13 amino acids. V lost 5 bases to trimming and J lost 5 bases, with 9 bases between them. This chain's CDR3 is CASSKQGTGELFF. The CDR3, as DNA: TGTGCCAGCAGCAAACAGGGAACCGGGGAGCTGTTTTTT.

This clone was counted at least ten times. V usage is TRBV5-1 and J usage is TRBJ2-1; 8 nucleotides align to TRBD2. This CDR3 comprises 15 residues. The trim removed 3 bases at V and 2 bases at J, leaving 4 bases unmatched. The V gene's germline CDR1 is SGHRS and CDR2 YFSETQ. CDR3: CASSSAGEPYNEQFF. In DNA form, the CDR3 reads TGCGCCAGCAGCTCAGCGGGGGAACCCTACAATGAGCAGTTCTTC.

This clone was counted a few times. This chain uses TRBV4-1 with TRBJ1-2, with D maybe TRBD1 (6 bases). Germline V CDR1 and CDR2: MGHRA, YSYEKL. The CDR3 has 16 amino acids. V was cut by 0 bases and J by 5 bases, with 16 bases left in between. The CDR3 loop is CASSQEATVRGYGYTF. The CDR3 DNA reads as TGCGCCAGCAGCCAAGAAGCCACCGTCAGGGGTTATGGCTACACCTTC.

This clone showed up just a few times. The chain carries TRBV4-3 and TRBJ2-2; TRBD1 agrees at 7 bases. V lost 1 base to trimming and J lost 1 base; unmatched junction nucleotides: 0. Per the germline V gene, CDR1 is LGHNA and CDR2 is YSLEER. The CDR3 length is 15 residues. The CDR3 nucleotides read TGCGCCAGCAGCCAAGGGGACAGGAACACCGGGGAGCTGTTTTTT. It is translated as CASSQGDRNTGELFF.

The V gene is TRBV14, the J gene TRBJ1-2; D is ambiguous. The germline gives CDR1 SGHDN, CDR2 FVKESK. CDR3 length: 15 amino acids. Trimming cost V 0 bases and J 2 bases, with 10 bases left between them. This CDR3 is CASSQDTAGNYGYTF. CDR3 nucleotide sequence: TGTGCCAGCAGCCAAGATACGGCAGGAAACTATGGCTACACCTTC.

Written as DNA, the CDR3 is TGTGCCACCAGCAGAAGCCGGGACAGTGAAGAGACCCAGTACTTC. Its protein is CATSRSRDSEETQYF. The chain couples TRBV15 to TRBJ2-5, with 7 bases matching TRBD1. Germline V lookup: CDR1 LNHNV, CDR2 YYDKDF (reference sequence). This CDR3 spans 15 amino acids. Trimming at V came to 2 bases and at J to 3 bases, leaving 6 bases not matched to a gene.

The CDR3 protein is CASSWRQGRETQYF. In nucleotides, the CDR3 is TGTGCCAGCAGCTGGAGACAGGGACGAGAGACCCAGTACTTC. V usage is TRBV5-6 and J usage is TRBJ2-5; 7 bases align to TRBD1. V was pared by 3 bases and J by 4 bases, with 6 bases of the junction left unmatched. This CDR3 has 14 amino acids. Germline CDR1 and CDR2: SGHDT and YYEEEE.

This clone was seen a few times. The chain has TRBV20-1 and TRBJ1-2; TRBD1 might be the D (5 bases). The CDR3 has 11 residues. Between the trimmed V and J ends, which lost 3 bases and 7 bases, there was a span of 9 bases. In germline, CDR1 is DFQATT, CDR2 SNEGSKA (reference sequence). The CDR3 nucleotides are TGCAGTGCTAGCTCAGGGCCTGGCTACACCTTC. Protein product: CSASSGPGYTF.

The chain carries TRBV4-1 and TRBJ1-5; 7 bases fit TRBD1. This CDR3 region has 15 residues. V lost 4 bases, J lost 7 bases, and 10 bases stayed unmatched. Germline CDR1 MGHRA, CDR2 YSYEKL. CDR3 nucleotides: TGCGCCAGCAGCCCGCAGACAGGGAATATGCAGCCCCAGCATTTT. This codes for CASSPQTGNMQPQHF.